This T cell receptor beta chain is from a study of cytomegalovirus exposure and HLA in healthy donors. The germline V gene encodes CDR1 ENHRY and CDR2 SYGVKD. V was shortened by 3 bases and J by 3 bases, with 9 bases between the two germline ends. CDR3 length equals 13 residues. Both 60 Vbeta primers and 13 Jbeta primers went into the PCR. The data were produced by immunoSEQ multiplex PCR, yet TCRdb's version contains in-frame clones alone and is incomplete. The sample carries about 250,000 clones, around 66% recorded once. J is TRBJ2-7 and V is TRBV10-3; D call uncertain. This TCR derives from a female donor in good health and CMV-seronegative. The sequenced sample consisted of PBMCs. In DNA, the CDR3 is TGTGCCATCAGTGAATCACTCGTCTACGAGCAGTACTTC. It is translated as CAISESLVYEQYF.